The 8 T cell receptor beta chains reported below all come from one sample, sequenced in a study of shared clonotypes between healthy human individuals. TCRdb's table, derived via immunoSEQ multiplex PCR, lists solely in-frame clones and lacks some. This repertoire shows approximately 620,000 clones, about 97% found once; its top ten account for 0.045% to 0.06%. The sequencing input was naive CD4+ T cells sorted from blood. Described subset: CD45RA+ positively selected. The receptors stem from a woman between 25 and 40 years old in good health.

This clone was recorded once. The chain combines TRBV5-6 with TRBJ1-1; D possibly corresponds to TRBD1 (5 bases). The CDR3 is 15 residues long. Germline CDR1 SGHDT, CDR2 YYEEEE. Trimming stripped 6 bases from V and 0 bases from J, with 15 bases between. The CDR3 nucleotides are TGTGCCAGCATTGTAGAAGGGACGGTGAACACTGAAGCTTTCTTT. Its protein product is CASIVEGTVNTEAFF.

This chain's CDR3 is CASSDWELQFF. The CDR3, as DNA: TGTGCCAGCAGTGATTGGGAGTTGCAGTTCTTC. This chain uses TRBV11-2 with TRBJ2-1; maybe TRBD2 (5 bases). Germline V gives CDR1 SGHAT, CDR2 FQNNGV. CDR3 length: 11 residues. Deletions cut 6 bases from V and 12 bases from J, with 12 bases between.

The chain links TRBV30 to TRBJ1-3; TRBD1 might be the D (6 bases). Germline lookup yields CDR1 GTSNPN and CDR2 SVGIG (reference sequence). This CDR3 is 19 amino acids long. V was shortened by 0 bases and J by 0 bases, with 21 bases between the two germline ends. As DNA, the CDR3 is TGTGCCTGGAGTGTATCTTTTTTTCTTGGACAGTCCTCTGGAAACACCATATATTTT. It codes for CAWSVSFFLGQSSGNTIYF.

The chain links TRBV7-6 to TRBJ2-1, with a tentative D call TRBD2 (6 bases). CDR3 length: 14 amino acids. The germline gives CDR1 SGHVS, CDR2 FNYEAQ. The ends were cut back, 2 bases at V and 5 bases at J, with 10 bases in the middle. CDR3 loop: CASSLSSAHNEQFF. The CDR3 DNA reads TGTGCCAGCAGCTTATCTAGCGCCCACAATGAGCAGTTCTTC.

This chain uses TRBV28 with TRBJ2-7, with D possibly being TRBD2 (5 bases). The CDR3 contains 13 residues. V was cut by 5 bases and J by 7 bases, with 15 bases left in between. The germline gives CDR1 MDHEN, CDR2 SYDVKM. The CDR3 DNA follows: TGTGCCAGCAGTCCCCCACTAGGGAGTGAGCAGTACTTC. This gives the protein CASSPPLGSEQYF.

The DNA of the CDR3 is TGTGCCATCAGTGAGCTTCCCAGCGGGAGCTCCTACGAGCAGTACTTC. Protein product: CAISELPSGSSYEQYF. The V call is TRBV10-3, the J call TRBJ2-7; 8 nucleotides match TRBD2. Trimming took 2 bases from V and 0 from J; bases not matched to a gene: 6. CDR3 length: 16 amino acids. CDR1 is ENHRY, CDR2 SYGVKD, per germline.

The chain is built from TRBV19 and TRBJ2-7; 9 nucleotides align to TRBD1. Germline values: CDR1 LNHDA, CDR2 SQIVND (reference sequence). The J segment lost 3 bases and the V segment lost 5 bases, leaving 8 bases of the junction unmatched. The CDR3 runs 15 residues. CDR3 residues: CASSDSGTGFYEQYF. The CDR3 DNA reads TGTGCCAGTAGTGACTCCGGGACAGGGTTCTACGAGCAGTACTTC. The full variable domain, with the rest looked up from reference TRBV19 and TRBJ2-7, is DGGITQSPKYLFRKEGQNVTLSCEQNLNHDAMYWYRQDPGQGLRLIYYSQIVNDFQKGDIAEGYSVSREKKESFPLTVTSAQKNPTAFYLCASSDSGTGFYEQYFGPGTRLTVT.

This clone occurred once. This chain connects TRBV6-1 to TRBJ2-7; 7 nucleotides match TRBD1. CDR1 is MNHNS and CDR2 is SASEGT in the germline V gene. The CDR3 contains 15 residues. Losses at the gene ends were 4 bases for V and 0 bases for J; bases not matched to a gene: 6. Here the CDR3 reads CASSAYRGASYEQYF. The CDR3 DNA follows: TGTGCCAGCAGTGCCTACAGGGGCGCCTCCTACGAGCAGTACTTC.